The next 25 T cell receptor beta chains were all read from a single sample in a study of blood T cell repertoires in COVID-19. Using immunoSEQ multiplex PCR, the repertoire was profiled, and TCRdb retains in-frame clones only, with some absent. This table has under 200,000 clones, 86% appearing once. The specimen was peripheral blood. These receptors were obtained from a man aged 18 to 35 with acute or convalescent COVID-19.

The genes are TRBV6-5 and TRBJ1-2, with no clear D. The CDR3 runs 13 residues. The V and J ends lost 6 bases and 2 bases respectively, with 10 bases between them. The germline V gene encodes CDR1 MNHEY and CDR2 SVGAGI. The CDR3 loop reads CASSLGRNYGYTF. CDR3 nucleotides: TGTGCCAGCAGCCTGGGCAGGAACTATGGCTACACCTTC.

This rearrangement joins TRBV27 to TRBJ2-1, with TRBD2 identical over 14 bases. The CDR3 is made up of 14 amino acids. V lost 3 bases to trimming and J lost 8 bases; unmatched junction nucleotides: 0. Germline values: CDR1 MNHEY, CDR2 SMNVEV (reference sequence). The CDR3 coding sequence is TGTGCCAGCAGTTTGACTAGCGGGGGGGATGAGCAGTTCTTC. Protein product: CASSLTSGGDEQFF.

V gene TRBV6-5 combines with J gene TRBJ2-7, with 13 nucleotides matching TRBD2. The CDR3 spans 15 residues. V lost 6 bases, J lost 2 bases, and 4 bases stayed unmatched. The germline V gene encodes CDR1 MNHEY and CDR2 SVGAGI. The CDR3 here is CASRETSGGPYEQYF. The CDR3 DNA reads as TGTGCCAGCAGGGAGACTAGCGGGGGGCCCTACGAGCAGTACTTC.

V usage is TRBV10-3 and J usage is TRBJ1-4, with D perhaps TRBD1 (5 bases). This CDR3 region has 14 residues. Between the trimmed V and J ends, which lost 2 bases and 2 bases, there was a span of 6 bases. CDR1 is ENHRY, CDR2 SYGVKD, per germline. The CDR3 DNA is TGTGCCATCAGTGAGGGGGGGACTAATGAAAAACTGTTTTTT. It codes for CAISEGGTNEKLFF.

This clone has more than one count but fewer than ten. The V gene is TRBV28, the J gene TRBJ1-6; a possible D gene is TRBD1 (6 bases). This CDR3 contains 15 residues. The ends were cut back, 6 bases at V and 5 bases at J, with 14 bases in the middle. Per germline, CDR1 MDHEN and CDR2 SYDVKM. CDR3 residues: CASRLQGGDNSPLHF. CDR3 bases: TGTGCCAGCAGATTACAGGGAGGTGATAATTCACCCCTCCACTTT.

This chain uses TRBV15 with TRBJ2-7, with TRBD1 matching 10 bases. This CDR3 is 14 amino acids long. In germline, CDR1 is LNHNV, CDR2 YYDKDF (reference sequence). The ends lost 7 bases at V and 2 bases at J; junction bases unmatched: 5. The CDR3 nucleotides read TGTGCCACCAAACAGGACAGGGGGGCCTACGAGCAGTACTTC. Protein: CATKQDRGAYEQYF.

This chain connects TRBV6-4 to TRBJ2-3, with 8 bases lining up with TRBD1. Germline assignment: CDR1 MRHNA and CDR2 SNTAGT. This CDR3 is 14 amino acids long. V shed 5 bases and J 4 bases; nucleotides not matched to a gene: 5. The chain's CDR3 is CASSLQGGADTQYF. The CDR3 bases are TGTGCCAGCAGTCTACAGGGGGGCGCAGATACGCAGTATTTT.

This clone was seen a few times. The chain is built from TRBV25-1 and TRBJ1-1, with a possible D match to TRBD1 (6 bases). Germline values: CDR1 MGHDK, CDR2 SYGVNS. Trimming cost V 6 bases and J 2 bases, with 10 bases left between them. This CDR3 has 13 amino acids. The CDR3 DNA reads as TGTGCCAGCAGGGGGACACCAAACACTGAAGCTTTCTTT. Translation: CASRGTPNTEAFF.

This chain connects TRBV6-5 to TRBJ2-5, with D unresolved. The V end was cut by 0 bases, the J end by 3 bases, with 8 bases between. From germline, CDR1 is MNHEY and CDR2 SVGAGI. The CDR3 covers 14 residues. This CDR3 is CASSYSTDEETQYF. CDR3 DNA sequence: TGTGCCAGCAGTTACTCGACTGACGAAGAGACCCAGTACTTC.

This rearrangement joins TRBV2 to TRBJ2-1; 14 bases match TRBD2. The CDR3 is 18 residues long. With V trimmed by 6 bases and J by 2 bases, 9 bases remained unmatched. In germline, CDR1 is SNHLY, CDR2 FYNNEI. The CDR3 loop is CASRSTSGGAGTYNEQFF. CDR3 bases: TGTGCCAGCAGGTCGACTAGCGGGGGGGCAGGGACCTACAATGAGCAGTTCTTC.

This chain uses TRBV18 with TRBJ1-2; TRBD1 agrees at 7 bases. Trimming cost V 6 bases and J 4 bases; bases outside gene matches: 17. The germline V gene has CDR1 KGHSH and CDR2 LQKENI. This CDR3 has 17 amino acids. As DNA, the CDR3 is TGTGCCAGCTCTTCCACGTCATTCCGCGACAGGGCCTATGGCTACACCTTC. This sequence encodes CASSSTSFRDRAYGYTF. The whole variable domain, remainder taken from reference TRBV18 and TRBJ1-2, is NAGVMQNPRHLVRRRGQEARLRCSPMKGHSHVYWYRQLPEEGLKFMVYLQKENIIDESGMPKERFSAEFPKEGPSILRIQQVVRGDSAAYFCASSSTSFRDRAYGYTFGSGTRLTVV.

J is TRBJ1-2 and V is TRBV29-1; 7 positions agree with TRBD1. The ends lost 6 bases at V and 8 bases at J; junction bases unmatched: 6. CDR1 and CDR2 from the germline V gene are SQVTM and ANQGSEA. The CDR3 contains 11 residues. The CDR3 bases are TGCAGCGTAAAGGGGGCTCGGGGCTACACCTTC. Its translation: CSVKGARGYTF.

The chain uses TRBV2 and TRBJ1-5, with 8 nucleotides matching TRBD1. The germline gives CDR1 SNHLY, CDR2 FYNNEI. The J segment lost 2 bases and the V segment lost 6 bases, leaving 12 bases of the junction unmatched. The CDR3 has 17 residues. DNA for the CDR3: TGTGCCAGCAGGTCGACAGGGGTTTTTTATGGCAATCAGCCCCAGCATTTT. The encoded protein is CASRSTGVFYGNQPQHF.

V usage is TRBV30 and J usage is TRBJ2-2, with 8 bases matching TRBD2. V shed 1 base and J 4 bases; nucleotides not matched to a gene: 5. This CDR3 comprises 15 residues. Per germline, CDR1 GTSNPN and CDR2 SVGIG (reference sequence). The CDR3 DNA is TGTGCCTGGAGTGGTGGCGGGGGGCCCACCGGGGAGCTGTTTTTT. Translation gives CAWSGGGGPTGELFF.

This chain joins TRBV30 and TRBJ1-6, with D unresolved. The CDR3 sequence is 14 residues long. The germline V and J ends were trimmed by 0 bases and 7 bases, with 10 bases remaining between them. Germline CDR1 reads GTSNPN; CDR2 reads SVGIG (reference sequence). As DNA, the CDR3 is TGTGCCTGGAGTGTACCGGGTCGCAATTCACCCCTCCACTTT. Translating it yields CAWSVPGRNSPLHF.

The count of this clone is one. The J gene is TRBJ2-3, the V gene TRBV27; the match to TRBD1 covers 8 bases. V was clipped by 3 bases and J by 3 bases; unmatched bases: 2. Germline CDR1 and CDR2: MNHEY and SMNVEV (reference sequence). CDR3 length: 14 residues. DNA of the CDR3: TGTGCCAGCAGTTTCACAGGGGGGACAGATACGCAGTATTTT. It is translated as CASSFTGGTDTQYF.

The chain employs TRBV20-1 and TRBJ1-2; tentatively, D is TRBD1 (5 bases). Germline lookup yields CDR1 DFQATT and CDR2 SNEGSKA (reference sequence). The germline V and J ends were trimmed by 5 bases and 12 bases, with 16 bases remaining between them. This CDR3 contains 11 residues. The CDR3 is CSARPGLYHTF. The CDR3, as DNA: TGCAGTGCTCGGCCAGGGTTGTACCACACCTTC.

The rearrangement joins TRBV25-1 to TRBJ2-5; the D gene is possibly TRBD1 (5 bases). The CDR3 loop spans 13 amino acids. V was pared by 5 bases and J by 3 bases, with 10 bases between. The V gene's germline CDR1 is MGHDK and CDR2 SYGVNS. As DNA, the CDR3 is TGTGCCAGCAGTTTTCAGGGTGAAGAGACCCAGTACTTC. Protein product: CASSFQGEETQYF.

The chain employs TRBV5-5 and TRBJ2-7, with 7 bases matching TRBD2. CDR3 size: 15 residues. The V segment lost 9 bases and the J segment 0 bases; nucleotides outside the gene matches: 12. The germline gives CDR1 SGHKS, CDR2 YYEKEE (reference sequence). For the CDR3, the DNA is TGTGCCACCTTCGGAGTAGGGAGGGACTCCTACGAGCAGTACTTC. It is translated as CATFGVGRDSYEQYF.

The chain employs TRBV7-2 and TRBJ2-7, with 12 bases that match TRBD1. This CDR3 contains 15 residues. V shed 5 bases and J 4 bases; nucleotides not matched to a gene: 6. CDR1 and CDR2 from the germline V gene are SGHTA and FQGNSA. The CDR3 DNA reads as TGTGCCAGCAGCACAGGGACAGGGGGCCGGTACGAGCAGTACGTC. Translated, it gives CASSTGTGGRYEQYV.

CDR3 sequence: CASSSPSGATGELFF. The CDR3 region has the DNA TGTGCCAGCAGCTCCCCTAGCGGGGCCACCGGGGAGCTGTTTTTT. The chain links TRBV9 to TRBJ2-2; 9 nucleotides align to TRBD2. The CDR3 is 15 residues long. V trimming: 4 bases; J trimming: 4 bases; junction bases outside the gene matches: 5. Per germline, CDR1 SGDLS and CDR2 YYNGEE. Full variable domain (rest looked up from reference TRBV9 and TRBJ2-2): DSGVTQTPKHLITATGQRVTLRCSPRSGDLSVYWYQQSLDQGLQFLIQYYNGEERAKGNILERFSAQQFPDLHSELNLSSLELGDSALYFCASSSPSGATGELFFGEGSRLTVL.

The chain uses TRBV27 and TRBJ1-2; the match to TRBD1 covers 7 bases. Germline V gene data show CDR1 as MNHEY and CDR2 as SMNVEV (reference sequence). The length of the CDR3 is 15 residues. V lost 0 bases and J lost 7; bases outside the gene matches: 8. For the CDR3, the DNA is TGTGCCAGCAGTTTATCCCGAGAACAGGGGCTTGGCTACACCTTC. Protein product: CASSLSREQGLGYTF.

The CDR3 protein is CASTFPTGKRLSSYNSPLHF. CDR3 sequence (DNA): TGTGCCTCCACATTCCCGACAGGGAAGAGGTTGAGCTCCTATAATTCACCCCTCCACTTT. V usage is TRBV30 and J usage is TRBJ1-6, with 7 nucleotides matching TRBD1. The V and J ends lost 7 bases and 0 bases, in that order; junction bases with no gene match: 21. Germline loops: CDR1 GTSNPN, CDR2 SVGIG (reference sequence). The CDR3 loop spans 20 amino acids.

The chain uses TRBV19 and TRBJ2-5, with D perhaps TRBD2 (6 bases). Looked up from germline, CDR1 is LNHDA and CDR2 is SQIVND (reference sequence). This CDR3 contains 14 residues. Trimming took 5 bases from V and 5 from J, leaving 15 bases between them. The CDR3 bases are TGTGCCAGTAGTCCCCGGGGAGGTCTGGAGACCCAGTACTTC. This sequence encodes CASSPRGGLETQYF. The variable domain in full, completed from reference TRBV19 and TRBJ2-5, reads DGGITQSPKYLFRKEGQNVTLSCEQNLNHDAMYWYRQDPGQGLRLIYYSQIVNDFQKGDIAEGYSVSREKKESFPLTVTSAQKNPTAFYLCASSPRGGLETQYFGPGTRLLVL.

This clone was recorded once. V is TRBV5-1 and J is TRBJ1-1; D ambiguous. V lost 0 bases and J 0 bases, leaving 12 bases between the germline ends. Germline V gene sequence: CDR1 SGHRS, CDR2 YFSETQ. This CDR3 has 16 amino acids. This CDR3 reads CASSLGLATLNTEAFF. Here the CDR3 DNA reads TGCGCCAGCAGCTTGGGGCTAGCTACACTGAACACTGAAGCTTTCTTT.